This T cell receptor (beta chain) was recovered during a study of post-analysis software for immune sequencing data. On the study more broadly: Relapsing-remitting, secondary progressive and progressive-relapsing multiple sclerosis were all included among the disease courses.

In regard to this clonotype: Its antigen is not identified.

Trimming pared 6 bases from V and 4 bases from J, leaving 18 bases between. Germline V lookup: CDR1 MNHNY, CDR2 SVGAGI (reference sequence). The CDR3 totals 16 residues. Broader study findings: Strong same-batch co-clustering of samples appeared with F measure clustering. Controls showed lower frequencies than patients for four to six TRBV segments, and TRBV5-6, TRBV5-1 and TRBV20-1 were among these. Normalized Chao1 diversity was significantly reduced in patients versus controls.

TCR beta cDNA libraries had unique molecular identifiers. Input amounts of about 0.85 to 11 million T cells were used. These gave around 500,000 cDNA molecules, so each molecule approximated one T cell. TCRdb analysed the PCR reads with MiXCR anew, one entry per CDR3 protein. Here the sample spans fewer than 850,000 distinct CDR3 sequences, roughly 27% being singletons. The chain is built from TRBV6-6 and TRBJ2-2; the D is unclear. This receptor was obtained from a girl between 5 and 17 years old with multiple sclerosis. Sequenced sample: blood. In DNA form, the CDR3 reads TGTGCCAGCAGCCTACAAAAACAACTTACCACCGGGGAGCTGTTTTTT. This translates into CASSLQKQLTTGELFF.